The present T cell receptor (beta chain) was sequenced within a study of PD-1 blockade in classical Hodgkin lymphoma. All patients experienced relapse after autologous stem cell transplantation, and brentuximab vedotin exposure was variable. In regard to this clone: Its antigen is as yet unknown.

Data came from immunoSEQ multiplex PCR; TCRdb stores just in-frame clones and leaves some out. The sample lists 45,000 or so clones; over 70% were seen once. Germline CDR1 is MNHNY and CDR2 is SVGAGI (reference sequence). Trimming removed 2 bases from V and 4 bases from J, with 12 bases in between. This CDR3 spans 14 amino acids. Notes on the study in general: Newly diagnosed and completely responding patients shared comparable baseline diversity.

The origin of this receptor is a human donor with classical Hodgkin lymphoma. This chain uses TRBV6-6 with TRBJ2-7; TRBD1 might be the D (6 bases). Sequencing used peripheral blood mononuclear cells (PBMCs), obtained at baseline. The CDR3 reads CASSYQGRTYEQYF. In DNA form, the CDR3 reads TGTGCCAGCAGTTACCAGGGGCGTACTTACGAGCAGTACTTC.